The source of this T cell receptor (beta chain) is a study of cytomegalovirus exposure and HLA in healthy donors. Overall study results and limits: For presence/absence analyses, sequencing depth was assumed to be roughly uniform across donors. HLA alleles were associated with fewer than 20,000 TCR beta sequences in a later analysis at 0.05 false discovery rate. Several of the most significant clusters appeared linked to common viral pathogens, based on a later analysis. Serostatus for CMV was the only available immune exposure information.

A word on this clone: No antigen is known for it.

Germline loops: CDR1 SGDLS, CDR2 YYNGEE. The CDR3 runs 13 residues. V gave up 2 bases and J gave up 4 bases, with 9 bases separating them. In the PCR, 60 Vbeta and 13 Jbeta primers were used. Sequencing was performed with immunoSEQ multiplex PCR; in TCRdb, only in-frame clones are kept and a portion is missing. The data hold over 150,000 clones, with roughly 76% observed a single time. The chain combines TRBV9 with TRBJ1-1; maybe TRBD1 (6 bases). Source material: PBMCs. This receptor was identified in a male donor in good health and CMV-seronegative. The chain's CDR3 is CASSVARGTEAFF. The CDR3 DNA is TGTGCCAGCAGCGTTGCCAGGGGCACTGAAGCTTTCTTT.